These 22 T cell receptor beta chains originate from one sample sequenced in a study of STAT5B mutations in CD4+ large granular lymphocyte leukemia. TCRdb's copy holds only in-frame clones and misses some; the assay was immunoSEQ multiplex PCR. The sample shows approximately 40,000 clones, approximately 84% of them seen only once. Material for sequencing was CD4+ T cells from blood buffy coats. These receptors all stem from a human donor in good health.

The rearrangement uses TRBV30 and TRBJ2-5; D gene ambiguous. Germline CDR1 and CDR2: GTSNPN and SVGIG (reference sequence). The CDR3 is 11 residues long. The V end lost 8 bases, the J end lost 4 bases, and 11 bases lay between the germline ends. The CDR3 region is CAGRIVETQYF. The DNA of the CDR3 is TGTGCCGGAAGGATCGTAGAGACCCAGTACTTC.

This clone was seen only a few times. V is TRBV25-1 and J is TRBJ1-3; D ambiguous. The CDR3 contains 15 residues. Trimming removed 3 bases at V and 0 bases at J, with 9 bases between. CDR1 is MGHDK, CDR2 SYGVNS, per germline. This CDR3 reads CASSDFAGSGNTIYF. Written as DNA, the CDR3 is TGTGCCAGCAGTGACTTTGCGGGCTCTGGAAACACCATATATTTT.

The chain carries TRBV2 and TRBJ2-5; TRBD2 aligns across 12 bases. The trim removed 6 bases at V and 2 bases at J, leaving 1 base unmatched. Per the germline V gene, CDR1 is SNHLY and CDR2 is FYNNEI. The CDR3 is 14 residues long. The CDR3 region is CASRLAGGQETQYF. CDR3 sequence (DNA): TGTGCCAGCAGGCTAGCGGGGGGGCAAGAGACCCAGTACTTC. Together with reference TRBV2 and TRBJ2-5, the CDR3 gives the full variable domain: EPEVTQTPSHQVTQMGQEVILRCVPISNHLYFYWYRQILGQKVEFLVSFYNNEISEKSEIFDDQFSVERPDGSNFTLKIRSTKLEDSAMYFCASRLAGGQETQYFGPGTRLLVL.

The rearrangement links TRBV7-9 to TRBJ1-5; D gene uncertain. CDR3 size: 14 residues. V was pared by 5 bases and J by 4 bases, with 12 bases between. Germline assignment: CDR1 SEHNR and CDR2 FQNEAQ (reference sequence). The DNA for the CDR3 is TGTGCCAGCAGCCCGGCTGGGGAAAATCAGCCCCAGCATTTT. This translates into CASSPAGENQPQHF.

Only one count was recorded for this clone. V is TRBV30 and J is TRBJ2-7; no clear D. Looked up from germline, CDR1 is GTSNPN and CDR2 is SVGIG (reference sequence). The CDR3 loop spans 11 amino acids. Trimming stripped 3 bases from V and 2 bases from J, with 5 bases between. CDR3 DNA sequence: TGTGCCTGGAGAGGACCCTACGAGCAGTACTTC. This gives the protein CAWRGPYEQYF.

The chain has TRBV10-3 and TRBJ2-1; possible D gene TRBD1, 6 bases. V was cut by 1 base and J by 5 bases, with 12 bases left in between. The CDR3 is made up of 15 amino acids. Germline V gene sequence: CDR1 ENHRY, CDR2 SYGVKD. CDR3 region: CAISEYGAGDNEQFF. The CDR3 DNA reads TGTGCCATCAGTGAGTACGGGGCAGGGGACAATGAGCAGTTCTTC.

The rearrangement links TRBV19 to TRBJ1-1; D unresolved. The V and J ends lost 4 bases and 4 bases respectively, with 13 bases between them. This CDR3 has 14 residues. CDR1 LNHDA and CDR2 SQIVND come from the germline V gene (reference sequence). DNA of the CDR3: TGTGCCAGTAGTAGCGATCTCTCGGGCACTGAAGCTTTCTTT. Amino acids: CASSSDLSGTEAFF.

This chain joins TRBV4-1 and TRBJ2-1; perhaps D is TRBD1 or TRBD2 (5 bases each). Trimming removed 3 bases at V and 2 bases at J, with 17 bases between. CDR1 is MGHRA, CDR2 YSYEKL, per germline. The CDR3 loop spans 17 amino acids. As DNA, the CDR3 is TGCGCCAGCAGCCACACCCCCGGGACGTCTACCTACAATGAGCAGTTCTTC. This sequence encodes CASSHTPGTSTYNEQFF.

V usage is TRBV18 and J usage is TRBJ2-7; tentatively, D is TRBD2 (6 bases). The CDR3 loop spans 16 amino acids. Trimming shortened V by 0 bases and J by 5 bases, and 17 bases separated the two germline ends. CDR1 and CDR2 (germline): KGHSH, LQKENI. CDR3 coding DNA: TGTGCCAGCTCACCACCGGGCCGACTAGAGGGCCACGAGCAGTACTTC. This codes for CASSPPGRLEGHEQYF.

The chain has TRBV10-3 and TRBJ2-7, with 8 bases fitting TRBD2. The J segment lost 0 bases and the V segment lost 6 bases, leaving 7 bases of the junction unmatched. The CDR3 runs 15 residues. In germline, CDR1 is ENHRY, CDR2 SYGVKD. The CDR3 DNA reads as TGTGCCATCAGCGGGGTAGCGGGAAGCTCCTACGAGCAGTACTTC. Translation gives CAISGVAGSSYEQYF.

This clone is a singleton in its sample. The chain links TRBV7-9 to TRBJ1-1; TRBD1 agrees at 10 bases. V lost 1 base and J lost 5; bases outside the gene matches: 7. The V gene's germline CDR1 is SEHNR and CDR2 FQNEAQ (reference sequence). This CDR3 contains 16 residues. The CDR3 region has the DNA TGTGCCAGCAGCTTAGACTCGACAGGGGGCGGGACTGAAGCTTTCTTT. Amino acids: CASSLDSTGGGTEAFF.

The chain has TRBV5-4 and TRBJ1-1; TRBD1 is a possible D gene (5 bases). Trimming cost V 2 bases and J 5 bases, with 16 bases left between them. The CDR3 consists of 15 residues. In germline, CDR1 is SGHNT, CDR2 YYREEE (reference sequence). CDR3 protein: CASSFLGRGGTEAFF. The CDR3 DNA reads TGTGCCAGCAGCTTTTTGGGACGGGGAGGGACTGAAGCTTTCTTT.

The CDR3 DNA reads TGTGCCTTCCAAGACGGCAATCAGCCCCAGCATTTT. The encoded protein is CAFQDGNQPQHF. The V call is TRBV30, the J call TRBJ1-5, with unresolved D. The CDR3 contains 12 residues. Germline lookup yields CDR1 GTSNPN and CDR2 SVGIG (reference sequence). Trimming cost V 7 bases and J 2 bases, with 9 bases left between them.

CDR3: CASILGGGYEQFF. The CDR3 DNA is TGTGCCAGCATCCTTGGGGGGGGTTATGAGCAGTTCTTC. This sequence joins TRBV7-2 and TRBJ2-1, with TRBD2 matching over 7 bases. The V gene's germline CDR1 is SGHTA and CDR2 FQGNSA. The ends lost 7 bases at V and 8 bases at J; junction bases unmatched: 8. The CDR3 consists of 13 residues.

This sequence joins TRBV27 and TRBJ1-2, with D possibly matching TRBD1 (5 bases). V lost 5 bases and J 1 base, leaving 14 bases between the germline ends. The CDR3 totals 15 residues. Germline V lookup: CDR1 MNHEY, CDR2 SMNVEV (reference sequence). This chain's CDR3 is CASSLKQGYNYGYTF. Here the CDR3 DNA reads TGTGCCAGCAGTCTCAAGCAGGGATATAACTATGGCTACACCTTC.

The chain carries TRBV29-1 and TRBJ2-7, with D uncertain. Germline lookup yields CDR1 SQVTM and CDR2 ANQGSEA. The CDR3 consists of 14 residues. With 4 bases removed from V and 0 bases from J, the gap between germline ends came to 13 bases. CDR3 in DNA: TGCAGCGTTGTAGGTCAGTTAAGCTCCTACGAGCAGTACTTC. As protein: CSVVGQLSSYEQYF.

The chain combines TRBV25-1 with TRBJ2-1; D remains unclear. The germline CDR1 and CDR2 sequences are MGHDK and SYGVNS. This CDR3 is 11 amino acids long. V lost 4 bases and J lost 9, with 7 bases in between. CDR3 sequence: CASSGRREQFF. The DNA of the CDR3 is TGTGCCAGCAGTGGGCGGCGTGAGCAGTTCTTC.

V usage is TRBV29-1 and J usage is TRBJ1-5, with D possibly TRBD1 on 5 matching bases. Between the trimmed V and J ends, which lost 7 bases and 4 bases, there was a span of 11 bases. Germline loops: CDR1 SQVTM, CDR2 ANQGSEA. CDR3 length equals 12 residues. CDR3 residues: CSAGGGNQPQHF. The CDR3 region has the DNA TGCAGCGCTGGGGGAGGAAATCAGCCCCAGCATTTT.

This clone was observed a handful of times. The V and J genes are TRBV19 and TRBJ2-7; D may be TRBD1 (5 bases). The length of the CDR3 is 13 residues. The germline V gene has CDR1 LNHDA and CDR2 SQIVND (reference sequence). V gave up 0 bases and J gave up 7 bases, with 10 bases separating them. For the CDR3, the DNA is TGTGCCAGTAGTATAGAACAGGCAAGTGAGCAGTACTTC. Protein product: CASSIEQASEQYF.

In nucleotides, the CDR3 is TGTGCCAGCAGTTTATTGTTCTCTGGAAACACCATATATTTT. Its translation is CASSLLFSGNTIYF. The chain employs TRBV28 and TRBJ1-3; D unclear. The CDR3 has 14 amino acids. V lost 1 base and J 0 bases, leaving 4 bases between the germline ends. Germline values: CDR1 MDHEN, CDR2 SYDVKM. Based on the CDR3 plus reference TRBV28 and TRBJ1-3, the full variable domain is DVKVTQSSRYLVKRTGEKVFLECVQDMDHENMFWYRQDPGLGLRLIYFSYDVKMKEKGDIPEGYSVSREKKERFSLILESASTNQTSMYLCASSLLFSGNTIYFGEGSWLTVV.

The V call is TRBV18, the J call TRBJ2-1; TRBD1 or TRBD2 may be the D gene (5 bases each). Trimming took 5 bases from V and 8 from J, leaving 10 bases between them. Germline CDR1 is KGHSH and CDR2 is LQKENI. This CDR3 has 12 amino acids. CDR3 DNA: TGTGCCAGCTCAACCAGGGAGTATGAGCAGTTCTTC. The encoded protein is CASSTREYEQFF.

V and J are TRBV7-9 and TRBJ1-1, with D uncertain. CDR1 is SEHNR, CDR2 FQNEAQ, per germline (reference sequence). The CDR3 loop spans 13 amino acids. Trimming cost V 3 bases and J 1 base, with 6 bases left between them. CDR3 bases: TGTGCCAGCAGCTTGGCAACGAACACTGAAGCTTTCTTT. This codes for CASSLATNTEAFF.